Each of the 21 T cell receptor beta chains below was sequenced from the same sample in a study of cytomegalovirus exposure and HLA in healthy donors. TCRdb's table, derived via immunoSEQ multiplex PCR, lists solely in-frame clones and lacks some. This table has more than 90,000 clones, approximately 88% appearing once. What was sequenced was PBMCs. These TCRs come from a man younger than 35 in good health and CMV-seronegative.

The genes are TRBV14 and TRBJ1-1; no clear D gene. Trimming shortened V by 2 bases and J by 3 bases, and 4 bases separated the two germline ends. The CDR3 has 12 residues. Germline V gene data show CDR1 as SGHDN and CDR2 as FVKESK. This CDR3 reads CASSQQYTEAFF. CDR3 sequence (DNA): TGTGCCAGCAGCCAACAATACACTGAAGCTTTCTTT. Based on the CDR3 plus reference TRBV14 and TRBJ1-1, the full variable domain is EAGVTQFPSHSVIEKGQTVTLRCDPISGHDNLYWYRRVMGKEIKFLLHFVKESKQDESGMPNNRFLAERTGGTYSTLKVQPAELEDSGVYFCASSQQYTEAFFGQGTRLTVV.

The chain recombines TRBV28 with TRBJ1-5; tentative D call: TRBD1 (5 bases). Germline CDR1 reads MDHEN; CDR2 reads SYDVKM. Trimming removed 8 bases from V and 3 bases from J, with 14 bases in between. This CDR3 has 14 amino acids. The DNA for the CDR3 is TGTGCCAGCGCCGACAGTATCGCCAATCAGCCCCAGCATTTT. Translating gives CASADSIANQPQHF.

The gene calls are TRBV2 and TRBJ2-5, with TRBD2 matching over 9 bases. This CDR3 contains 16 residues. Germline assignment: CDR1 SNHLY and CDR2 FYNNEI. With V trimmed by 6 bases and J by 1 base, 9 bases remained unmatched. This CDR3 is CASSRTTSGSQETQYF. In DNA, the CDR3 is TGTGCCAGCAGCCGAACGACTAGCGGTTCCCAAGAGACCCAGTACTTC. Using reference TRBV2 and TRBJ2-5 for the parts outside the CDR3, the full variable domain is EPEVTQTPSHQVTQMGQEVILRCVPISNHLYFYWYRQILGQKVEFLVSFYNNEISEKSEIFDDQFSVERPDGSNFTLKIRSTKLEDSAMYFCASSRTTSGSQETQYFGPGTRLLVL.

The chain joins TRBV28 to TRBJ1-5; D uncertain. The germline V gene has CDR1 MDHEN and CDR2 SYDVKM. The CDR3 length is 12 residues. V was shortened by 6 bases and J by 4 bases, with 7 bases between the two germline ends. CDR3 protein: CASSGSNQPQHF. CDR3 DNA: TGTGCCAGCAGCGGTAGTAATCAGCCCCAGCATTTT.

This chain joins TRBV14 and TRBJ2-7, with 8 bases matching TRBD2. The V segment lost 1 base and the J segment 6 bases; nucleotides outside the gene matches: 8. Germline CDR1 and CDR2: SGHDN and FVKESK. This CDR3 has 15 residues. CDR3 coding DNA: TGTGCCAGCAGCCAAGGGACTAGCCGGGTGGGCGAGCAGTACTTC. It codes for CASSQGTSRVGEQYF.

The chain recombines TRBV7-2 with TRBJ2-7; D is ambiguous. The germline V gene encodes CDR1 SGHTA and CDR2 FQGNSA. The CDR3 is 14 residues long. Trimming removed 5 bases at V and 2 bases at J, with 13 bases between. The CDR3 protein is CASSTHWATYEQYF. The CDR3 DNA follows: TGTGCCAGCAGCACCCACTGGGCGACCTACGAGCAGTACTTC.

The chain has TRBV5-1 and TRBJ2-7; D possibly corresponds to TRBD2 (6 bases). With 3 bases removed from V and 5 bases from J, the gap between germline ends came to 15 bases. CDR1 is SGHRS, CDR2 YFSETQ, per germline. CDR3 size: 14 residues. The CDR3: CASSSPGGLNEQYF. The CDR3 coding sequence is TGCGCCAGCAGCTCCCCCGGGGGATTAAACGAGCAGTACTTC.

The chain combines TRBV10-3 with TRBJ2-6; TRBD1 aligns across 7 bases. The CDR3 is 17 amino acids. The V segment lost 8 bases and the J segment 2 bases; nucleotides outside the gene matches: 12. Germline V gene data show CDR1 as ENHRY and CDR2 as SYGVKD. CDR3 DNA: TGTGCCATCGGAAAGTCTTATGACAGGGCTGGGGCCAACGTCCTGACTTTC. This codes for CAIGKSYDRAGANVLTF.

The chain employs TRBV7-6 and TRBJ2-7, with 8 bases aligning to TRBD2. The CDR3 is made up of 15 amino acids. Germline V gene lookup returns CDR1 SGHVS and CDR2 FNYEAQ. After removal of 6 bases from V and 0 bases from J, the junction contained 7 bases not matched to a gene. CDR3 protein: CASSPTSGTSYEQYF. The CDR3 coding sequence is TGTGCCAGCAGTCCTACTAGCGGTACCTCCTACGAGCAGTACTTC.

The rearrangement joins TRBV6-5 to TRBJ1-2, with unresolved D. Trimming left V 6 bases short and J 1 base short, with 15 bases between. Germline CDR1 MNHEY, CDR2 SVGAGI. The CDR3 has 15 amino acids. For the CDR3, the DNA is TGTGCCAGCAGCTCGACCGTAGCGTATAACTATGGCTACACCTTC. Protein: CASSSTVAYNYGYTF.

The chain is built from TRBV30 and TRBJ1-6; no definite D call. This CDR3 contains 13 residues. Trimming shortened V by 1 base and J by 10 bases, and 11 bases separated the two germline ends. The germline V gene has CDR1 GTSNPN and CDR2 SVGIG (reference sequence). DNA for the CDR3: TGTGCCTGGAGTGGTCCGAACGGGTCACCCCTCCACTTT. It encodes CAWSGPNGSPLHF.

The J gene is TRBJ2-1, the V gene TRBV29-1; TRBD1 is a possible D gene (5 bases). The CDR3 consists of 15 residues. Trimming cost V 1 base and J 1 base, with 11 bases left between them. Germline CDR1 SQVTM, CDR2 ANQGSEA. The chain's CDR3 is CSVEVAGNSYNEQFF. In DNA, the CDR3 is TGCAGCGTTGAAGTGGCAGGGAATTCCTACAATGAGCAGTTCTTC.

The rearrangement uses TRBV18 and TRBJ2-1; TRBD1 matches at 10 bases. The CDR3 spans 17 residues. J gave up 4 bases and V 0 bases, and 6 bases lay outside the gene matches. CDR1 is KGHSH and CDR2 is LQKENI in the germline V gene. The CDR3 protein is CASSPPRTGGWYNEQFF. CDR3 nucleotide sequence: TGTGCCAGCTCACCACCGAGGACAGGGGGTTGGTACAATGAGCAGTTCTTC.

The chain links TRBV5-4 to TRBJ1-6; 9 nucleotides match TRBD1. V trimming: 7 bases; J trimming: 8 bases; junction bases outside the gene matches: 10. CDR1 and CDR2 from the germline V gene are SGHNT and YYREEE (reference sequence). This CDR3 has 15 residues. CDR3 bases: TGTGCCAGCGGTAAGGACAGGGGACTTGATTCACCCCTCCACTTT. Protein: CASGKDRGLDSPLHF. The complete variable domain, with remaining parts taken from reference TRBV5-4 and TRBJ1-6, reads ETGVTQSPTHLIKTRGQQVTLRCSSQSGHNTVSWYQQALGQGPQFIFQYYREEENGRGNFPPRFSGLQFPNYSSELNVNALELDDSALYLCASGKDRGLDSPLHFGNGTRLTVT.

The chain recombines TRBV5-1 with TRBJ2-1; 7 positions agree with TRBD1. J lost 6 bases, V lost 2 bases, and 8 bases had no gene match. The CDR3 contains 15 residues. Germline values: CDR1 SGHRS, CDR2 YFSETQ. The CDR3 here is CASSFGQADANEQFF. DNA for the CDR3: TGCGCCAGCAGCTTTGGACAGGCCGACGCCAATGAGCAGTTCTTC.

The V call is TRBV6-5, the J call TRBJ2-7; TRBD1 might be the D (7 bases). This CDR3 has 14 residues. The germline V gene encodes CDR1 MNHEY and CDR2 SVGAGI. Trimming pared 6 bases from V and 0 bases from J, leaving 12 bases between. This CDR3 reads CASRAGGGSYEQYF. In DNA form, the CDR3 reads TGTGCCAGCAGGGCAGGGGGAGGCTCCTACGAGCAGTACTTC.

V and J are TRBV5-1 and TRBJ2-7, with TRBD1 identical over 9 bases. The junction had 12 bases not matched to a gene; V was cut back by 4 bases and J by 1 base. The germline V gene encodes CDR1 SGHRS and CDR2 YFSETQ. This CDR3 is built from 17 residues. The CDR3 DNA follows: TGCGCCAGCAGCCCGGGACAGGGCTTGCCTCGGTCCTACGAGCAGTACTTC. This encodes CASSPGQGLPRSYEQYF.

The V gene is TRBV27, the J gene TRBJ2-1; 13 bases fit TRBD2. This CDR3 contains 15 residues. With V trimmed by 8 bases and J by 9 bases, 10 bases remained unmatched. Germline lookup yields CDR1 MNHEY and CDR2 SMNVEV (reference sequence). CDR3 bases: TGTGCCAGCGCGACTAGCGGGAGGTCCTTTGTTGAGCAGTTCTTC. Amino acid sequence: CASATSGRSFVEQFF.

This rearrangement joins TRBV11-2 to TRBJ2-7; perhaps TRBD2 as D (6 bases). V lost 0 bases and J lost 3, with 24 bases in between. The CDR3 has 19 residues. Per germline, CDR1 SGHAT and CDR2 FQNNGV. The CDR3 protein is CASSLDPPRLATTCYEQYF. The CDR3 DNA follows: TGTGCCAGCAGCTTAGACCCCCCCAGGCTAGCGACAACCTGCTACGAGCAGTACTTC.

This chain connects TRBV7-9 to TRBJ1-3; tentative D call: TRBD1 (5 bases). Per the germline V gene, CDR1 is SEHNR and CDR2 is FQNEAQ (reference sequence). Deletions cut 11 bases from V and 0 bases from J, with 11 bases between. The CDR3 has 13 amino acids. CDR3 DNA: TGTGCCTTGGGGCTGAGCTCTGGAAACACCATATATTTT. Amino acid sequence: CALGLSSGNTIYF.

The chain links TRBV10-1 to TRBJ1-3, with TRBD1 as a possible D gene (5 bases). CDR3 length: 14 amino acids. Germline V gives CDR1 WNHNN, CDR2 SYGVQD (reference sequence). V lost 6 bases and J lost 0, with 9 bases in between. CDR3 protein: CASSPGGSGNTIYF. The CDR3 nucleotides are TGCGCCAGCAGCCCCGGGGGCTCTGGAAACACCATATATTTT.